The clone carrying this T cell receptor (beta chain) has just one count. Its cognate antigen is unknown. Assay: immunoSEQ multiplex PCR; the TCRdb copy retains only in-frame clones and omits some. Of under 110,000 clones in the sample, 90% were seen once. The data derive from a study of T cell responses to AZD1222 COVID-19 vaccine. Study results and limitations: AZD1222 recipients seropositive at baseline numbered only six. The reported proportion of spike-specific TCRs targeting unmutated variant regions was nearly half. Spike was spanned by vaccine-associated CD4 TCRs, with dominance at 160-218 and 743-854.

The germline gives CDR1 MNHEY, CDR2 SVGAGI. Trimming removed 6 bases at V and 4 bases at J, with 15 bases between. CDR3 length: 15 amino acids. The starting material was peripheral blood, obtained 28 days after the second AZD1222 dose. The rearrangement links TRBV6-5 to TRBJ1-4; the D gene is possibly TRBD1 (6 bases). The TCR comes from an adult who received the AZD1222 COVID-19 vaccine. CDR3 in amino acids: CASSRTGNINEKLFF. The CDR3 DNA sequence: TGTGCCAGCAGCAGAACAGGGAACATTAATGAAAAACTGTTTTTT.